This T cell receptor beta chain is drawn from a study of cytomegalovirus exposure and HLA in healthy donors. Germline CDR1 is MNHNS and CDR2 is SASEGT. The CDR3 length is 17 residues. Trimming took off 2 bases at V and 5 bases at J, with 21 bases between the two ends. At collection, donors were nominally healthy, but unrecorded immune exposures were probable. A word on this clone: Its specificity is unknown.

The PCR employed 60 Vbeta primers together with 13 Jbeta primers. Clones were sequenced by immunoSEQ multiplex PCR, and TCRdb holds only the in-frame ones, with some missing. The sample has more than 90,000 clones; 65% to 90% are singletons. Study conclusions and caveats: An Asian-associated ancestry cluster reportedly showed fewer N-insertions than the approximately 670-donor mean in a later analysis. A few of the chains that were CMV-associated were confirmed in vitro to be specific for CMV antigens.

This TCR was recovered from a woman aged 70-85 years in good health and CMV-seropositive. V gene TRBV6-1 combines with J gene TRBJ1-1; TRBD1 might be the D (5 bases). The specimen sequenced was PBMCs. This CDR3 is CASSEIGRGRVGTEAFF. DNA of the CDR3: TGTGCCAGCAGTGAAATTGGGAGGGGCAGGGTAGGGACTGAAGCTTTCTTT.